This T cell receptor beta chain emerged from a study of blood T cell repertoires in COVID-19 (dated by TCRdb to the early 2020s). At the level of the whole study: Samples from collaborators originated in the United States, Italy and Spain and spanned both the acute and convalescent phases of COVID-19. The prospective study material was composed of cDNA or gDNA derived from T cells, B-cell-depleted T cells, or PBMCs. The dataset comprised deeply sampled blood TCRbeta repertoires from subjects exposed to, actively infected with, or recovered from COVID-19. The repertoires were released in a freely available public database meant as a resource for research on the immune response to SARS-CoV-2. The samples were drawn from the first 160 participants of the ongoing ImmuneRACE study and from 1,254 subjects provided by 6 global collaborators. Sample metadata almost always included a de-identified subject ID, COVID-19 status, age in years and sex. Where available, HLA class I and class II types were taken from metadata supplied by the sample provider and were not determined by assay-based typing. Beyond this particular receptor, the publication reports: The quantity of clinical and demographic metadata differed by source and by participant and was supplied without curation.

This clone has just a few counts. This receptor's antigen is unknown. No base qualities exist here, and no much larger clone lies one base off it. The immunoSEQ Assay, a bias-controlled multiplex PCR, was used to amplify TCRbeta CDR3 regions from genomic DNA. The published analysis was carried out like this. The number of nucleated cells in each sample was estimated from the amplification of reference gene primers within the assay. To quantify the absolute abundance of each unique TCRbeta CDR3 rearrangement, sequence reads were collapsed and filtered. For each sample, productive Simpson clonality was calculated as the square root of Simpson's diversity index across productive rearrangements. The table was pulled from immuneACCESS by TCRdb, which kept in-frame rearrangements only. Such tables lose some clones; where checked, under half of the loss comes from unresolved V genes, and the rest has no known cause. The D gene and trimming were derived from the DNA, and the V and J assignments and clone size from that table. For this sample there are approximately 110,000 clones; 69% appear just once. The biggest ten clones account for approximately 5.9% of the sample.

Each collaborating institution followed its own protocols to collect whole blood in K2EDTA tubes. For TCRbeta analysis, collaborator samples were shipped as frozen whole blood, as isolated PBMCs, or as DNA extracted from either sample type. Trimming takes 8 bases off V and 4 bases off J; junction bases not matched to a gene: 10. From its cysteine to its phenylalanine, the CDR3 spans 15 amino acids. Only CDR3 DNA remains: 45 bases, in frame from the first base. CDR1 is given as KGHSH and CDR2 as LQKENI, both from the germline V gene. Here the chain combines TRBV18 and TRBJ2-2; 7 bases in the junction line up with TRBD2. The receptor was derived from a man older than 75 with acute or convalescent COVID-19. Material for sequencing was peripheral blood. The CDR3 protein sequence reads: CASHQGSGTTGELFF. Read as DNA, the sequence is TGTGCCAGCCACCAAGGAAGCGGGACCACCGGGGAGCTGTTTTTT.